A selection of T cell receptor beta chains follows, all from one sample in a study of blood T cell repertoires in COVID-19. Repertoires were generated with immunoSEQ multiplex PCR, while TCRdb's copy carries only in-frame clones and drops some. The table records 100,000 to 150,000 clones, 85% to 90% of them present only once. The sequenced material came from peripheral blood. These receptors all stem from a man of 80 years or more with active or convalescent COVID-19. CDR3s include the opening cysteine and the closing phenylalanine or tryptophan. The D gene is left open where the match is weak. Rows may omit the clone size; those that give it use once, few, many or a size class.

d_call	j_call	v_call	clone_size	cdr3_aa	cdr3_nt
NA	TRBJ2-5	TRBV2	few	CASSEKWNREKTQYF	TGTGCCAGCAGTGAAAAGTGGAACAGGGAGAAGACCCAGTACTTC
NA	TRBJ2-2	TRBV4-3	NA	CASSQDFGGDGELFF	TGCGCCAGCAGCCAAGACTTTGGCGGGGACGGGGAGCTGTTTTTT
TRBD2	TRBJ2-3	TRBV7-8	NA	CASSRRYGGGTDTQYF	TGTGCCAGCAGCCGACGCTATGGGGGGGGTACAGATACGCAGTATTTT
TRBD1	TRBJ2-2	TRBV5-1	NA	CASSLATGGAAGELFF	TGCGCCAGCAGCTTGGCAACAGGGGGCGCGGCCGGGGAGCTGTTTTTT
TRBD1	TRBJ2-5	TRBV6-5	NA	CASRPRQGLRQTQYF	TGTGCCAGCAGACCGAGACAGGGGTTAAGGCAGACCCAGTACTTC
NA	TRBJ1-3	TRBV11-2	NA	CASSLAGSYSGNTIYF	TGTGCCAGCAGCTTAGCGGGAAGTTACTCTGGAAACACCATATATTTT
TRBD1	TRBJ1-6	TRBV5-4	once	CASSPGQGSSYNSPLHF	TGTGCCAGCAGCCCCGGACAGGGTAGCTCCTATAATTCACCCCTCCACTTT
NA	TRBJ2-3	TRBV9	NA	CASSLQWGSADTQYF	TGTGCCAGCTCCCTGCAGTGGGGCAGTGCAGATACGCAGTATTTT
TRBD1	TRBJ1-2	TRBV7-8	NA	CASSPGQGGWYGYTF	TGTGCCAGCAGCCCGGGACAGGGAGGATGGTATGGCTACACCTTC
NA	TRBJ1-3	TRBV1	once	CTSSQLASGNTIYF	TGCACCAGCAGCCAACTGGCATCGGGAAACACCATATATTTT
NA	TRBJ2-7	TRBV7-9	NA	CASSPVGGSYEQYF	TGTGCCAGCAGCCCGGTGGGGGGATCCTACGAGCAGTACTTC
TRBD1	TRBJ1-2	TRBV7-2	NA	CASSHDRGGYTF	TGTGCCAGCAGCCATGACAGGGGTGGCTACACCTTC
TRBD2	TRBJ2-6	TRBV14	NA	CASSQLPGLAGLSGANVLTF	TGTGCCAGCAGCCAACTCCCAGGTCTAGCGGGACTCTCTGGGGCCAACGTCCTGACTTTC
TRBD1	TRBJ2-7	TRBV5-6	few	CASSPGWGQVYEQYF	TGTGCCAGCAGCCCGGGGTGGGGACAGGTCTACGAGCAGTACTTC
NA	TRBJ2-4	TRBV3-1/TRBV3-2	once	CASSQGSGLAKNIQYF	TGTGCCAGCAGCCAGGGGAGCGGGCTAGCCAAAAACATTCAGTACTTC
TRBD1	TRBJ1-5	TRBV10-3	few	CAISERTGPGPQHF	TGTGCCATCAGTGAAAGGACAGGCCCAGGGCCCCAGCATTTT
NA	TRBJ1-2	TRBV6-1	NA	CASSEGGRTYGYTF	TGTGCCAGCAGTGAAGGCGGGCGTACCTATGGCTACACCTTC
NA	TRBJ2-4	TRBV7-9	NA	CASSPGRGGKNIQYF	TGTGCCAGCAGCCCAGGGCGGGGCGGGAAAAACATTCAGTACTTC
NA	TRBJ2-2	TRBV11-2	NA	CASSLEWRVGAGELFF	TGTGCCAGCAGCTTAGAGTGGCGGGTTGGAGCCGGGGAGCTGTTTTTT
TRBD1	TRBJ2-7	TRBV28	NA	CASGQGRSYEQYF	TGTGCCAGCGGACAGGGAAGGTCCTACGAGCAGTACTTC
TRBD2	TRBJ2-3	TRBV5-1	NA	CASSSLAGGSTDTQYF	TGCGCCAGCAGCTCATTAGCGGGAGGGAGCACAGATACGCAGTATTTT
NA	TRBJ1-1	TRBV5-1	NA	CASSLASRSEAFF	TGCGCCAGCAGCTTGGCTTCCCGGTCTGAAGCTTTCTTT
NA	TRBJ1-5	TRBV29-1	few	CSVLTGTGDGPQHF	TGCAGCGTTCTAACCGGGACTGGAGACGGCCCCCAGCATTTT
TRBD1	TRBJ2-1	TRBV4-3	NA	CASSQVGQGLEQFF	TGCGCCAGCAGCCAAGTGGGACAGGGGTTGGAGCAGTTCTTC
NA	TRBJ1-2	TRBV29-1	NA	CSVPVDYGYTF	TGCAGCGTTCCCGTCGACTATGGCTACACCTTC
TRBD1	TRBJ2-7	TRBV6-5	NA	CASSYSQDREYEQYF	TGTGCCAGCAGTTACTCGCAGGACAGGGAATACGAGCAGTACTTC
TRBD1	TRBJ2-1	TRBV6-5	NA	CASSYPGGTYNEQFF	TGTGCCAGCAGTTACCCAGGGGGCACCTACAATGAGCAGTTCTTC
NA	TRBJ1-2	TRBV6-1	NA	CASSEFGDGYTF	TGTGCCAGCAGTGAATTCGGGGATGGCTACACCTTC
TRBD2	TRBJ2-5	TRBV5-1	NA	CASRVAGGTETQYF	TGCGCCAGCAGAGTAGCGGGGGGGACAGAGACCCAGTACTTC
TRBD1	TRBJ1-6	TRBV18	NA	CASSTSSGQGNSPLHF	TGTGCCAGCTCAACAAGCTCCGGACAGGGAAATTCACCCCTCCACTTT
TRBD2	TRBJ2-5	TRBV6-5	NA	CASDFGGGLQETQYF	TGTGCCAGTGACTTCGGCGGGGGGCTACAAGAGACCCAGTACTTC
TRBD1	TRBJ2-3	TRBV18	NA	CASSHSGQGPDTQYF	TGTGCCAGCTCACATTCGGGACAGGGCCCAGATACGCAGTATTTT
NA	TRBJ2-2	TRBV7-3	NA	CASSSSPGAAGELFF	TGTGCCAGCAGCTCAAGCCCGGGAGCGGCCGGGGAGCTGTTTTTT
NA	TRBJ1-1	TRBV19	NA	CASSSGGLWTEAFF	TGTGCCAGTAGTTCCGGGGGGCTGTGGACTGAAGCTTTCTTT
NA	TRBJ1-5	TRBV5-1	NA	CASSYGGLNQPQHF	TGCGCCAGCAGCTACGGCGGCCTTAATCAGCCCCAGCATTTT
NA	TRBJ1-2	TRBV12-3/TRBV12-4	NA	CASSLASDYGYTF	TGTGCCAGCAGTTTAGCGTCAGACTATGGCTACACCTTC
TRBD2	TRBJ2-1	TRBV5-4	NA	CASRRGAAGGWENEQFF	TGTGCCAGCCGACGGGGGGCTGCGGGAGGTTGGGAAAATGAGCAGTTCTTC
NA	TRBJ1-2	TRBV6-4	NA	CASRLRGQSNYGYTF	TGTGCCAGCAGACTTCGGGGACAATCTAACTATGGCTACACCTTC
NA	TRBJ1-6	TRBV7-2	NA	CASSPIWTVNSPLHF	TGTGCCAGCAGCCCCATTTGGACAGTTAATTCACCCCTCCACTTT
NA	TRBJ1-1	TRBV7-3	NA	CASSPTTGENTEAFF	TGTGCCAGCAGCCCGACGACAGGAGAGAACACTGAAGCTTTCTTT
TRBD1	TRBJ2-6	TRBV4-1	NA	CASSQVTGVNSGANVLTF	TGCGCCAGCAGCCAAGTAACAGGGGTTAACTCTGGGGCCAACGTCCTGACTTTC
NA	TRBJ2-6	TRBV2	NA	CASSGSGANVLTF	TGTGCCAGCAGCGGTTCTGGGGCCAACGTCCTGACTTTC
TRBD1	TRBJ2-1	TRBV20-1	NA	CSARQGNEQFF	TGCAGTGCAAGACAGGGGAATGAGCAGTTCTTC
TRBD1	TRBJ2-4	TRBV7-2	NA	CASSFARTGTSLAKNIQYF	TGTGCCAGCAGCTTTGCTCGGACAGGGACCTCTCTAGCCAAAAACATTCAGTACTTC
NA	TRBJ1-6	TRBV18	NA	CASSPPSTADNSPLHF	TGTGCCAGCTCACCACCGTCCACTGCTGATAATTCACCCCTCCACTTT
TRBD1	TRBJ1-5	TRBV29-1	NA	CSVVVTGTGFQPQHF	TGCAGCGTTGTTGTCACCGGGACAGGGTTTCAGCCCCAGCATTTT
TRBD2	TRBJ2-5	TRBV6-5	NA	CASSLAGGPTLPQYF	TGTGCCAGCAGTTTAGCGGGAGGGCCCACGCTACCCCAGTACTTC
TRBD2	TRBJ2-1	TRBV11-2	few	CASSLAGGSYNEQFF	TGTGCCAGCAGCCTAGCGGGGGGAAGCTACAATGAGCAGTTCTTC
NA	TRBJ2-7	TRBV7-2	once	CASSSPSRTDPYEQYF	TGTGCCAGCAGTTCCCCTAGCCGGACAGATCCCTACGAGCAGTACTTC
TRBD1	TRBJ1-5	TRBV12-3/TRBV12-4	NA	CASRTGGNQPQHF	TGTGCCAGCAGAACAGGGGGCAATCAGCCCCAGCATTTT
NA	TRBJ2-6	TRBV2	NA	CASSEQRAGANVLTF	TGTGCCAGCAGTGAACAGAGGGCTGGGGCCAACGTCCTGACTTTC
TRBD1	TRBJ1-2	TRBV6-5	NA	CASSLGDSPSYGYTF	TGTGCCAGCAGCCTAGGGGACAGTCCGTCCTATGGCTACACCTTC
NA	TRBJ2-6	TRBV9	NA	CASSQNSGANVLTF	TGTGCCAGCAGCCAAAATTCTGGGGCCAACGTCCTGACTTTC
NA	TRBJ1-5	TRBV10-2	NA	CASSWGEDQPQHF	TGCGCCAGCAGTTGGGGGGAGGATCAGCCCCAGCATTTT
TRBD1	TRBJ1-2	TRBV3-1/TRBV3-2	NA	CASSQGRRGYTF	TGTGCCAGCTCACAGGGGCGTCGGGGCTACACCTTC
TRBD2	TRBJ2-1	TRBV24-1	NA	CATSDLRLAGGLDEQFF	TGTGCCACCAGTGATTTGCGCCTAGCGGGAGGTTTGGATGAGCAGTTCTTC
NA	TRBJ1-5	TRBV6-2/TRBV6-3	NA	CASSYSAFSQPQHF	TGTGCCAGCAGTTACTCGGCCTTCAGTCAGCCCCAGCATTTT